The TCR beta chain under discussion was sequenced for a study of blood T cell repertoires in COVID-19. Study summary: COVID-19 samples, acute and convalescent, were from the United States, Italy and Spain. Nucleic acid was either cDNA or gDNA, and it came from T cells, B-cell-depleted T cells, or PBMCs.

Under the authors' procedure: Researchers report that nucleated cell counts were estimated from reference gene primer amplification. Sequencing used immunoSEQ multiplex PCR; TCRdb keeps in-frame clones, though not all of them. V, J and clone size are those of that table, while D and trimming were read from the DNA. The data show about 65,000 clones, with 93% seen just once and 2.9% held by the top ten. The V gene's germline CDR1 is LGHDT and CDR2 YNNKEL (reference sequence). The CDR3 is 13 amino acids. V was pared by 4 bases and J by 4 bases, with 10 bases between. The clonotype originates from a man aged 65-85 years with active COVID-19. The sequenced material came from peripheral blood. The chain has TRBV3-1 (or the pseudogene TRBV3-2) and TRBJ1-1, with a weak D call TRBD1 (6 bases). CDR3 loop: CASSPTGLTEAFF. Here the CDR3 DNA reads TGTGCCAGCAGCCCTACAGGGCTCACTGAAGCTTTCTTT.